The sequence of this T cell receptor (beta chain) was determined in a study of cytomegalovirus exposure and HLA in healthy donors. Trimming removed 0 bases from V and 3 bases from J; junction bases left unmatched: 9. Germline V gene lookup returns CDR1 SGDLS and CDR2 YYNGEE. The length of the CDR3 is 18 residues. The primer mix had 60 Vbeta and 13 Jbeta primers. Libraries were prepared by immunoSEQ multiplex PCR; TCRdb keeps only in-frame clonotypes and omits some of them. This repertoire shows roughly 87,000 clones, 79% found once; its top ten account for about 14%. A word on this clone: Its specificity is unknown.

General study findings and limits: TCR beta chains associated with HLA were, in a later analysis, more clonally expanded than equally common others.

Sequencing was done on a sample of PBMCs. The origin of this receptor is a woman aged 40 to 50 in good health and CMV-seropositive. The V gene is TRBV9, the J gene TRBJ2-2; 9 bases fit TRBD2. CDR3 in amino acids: CASSVGGALAGYTGELFF. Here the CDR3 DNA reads TGTGCCAGCAGCGTAGGGGGGGCCCTAGCGGGATACACCGGGGAGCTGTTTTTT.